This is a list of T cell receptor beta chains from one sample in a study of early T cells in non-severe SARS-CoV-2 infection. TCRdb re-called the 5' RACE reads through MiXCR, storing one row per CDR3 protein. The sample holds some 23,000 distinct CDR3 sequences; nearly 5% are singletons and the top ten take more than 6.5%. Sequencing was carried out using whole blood. Receptors originate from an adult who was a healthcare worker with PCR-confirmed SARS-CoV-2 infection or an uninfected control (not recorded which). CDR3s include the opening cysteine and the closing phenylalanine or tryptophan. Each record gives: V gene, J gene, clone size, D gene, CDR3 DNA, CDR3 protein. D genes are given only for firm matches. For some rows the clone size is stated as once, few or many, or as a class when expanded; others skip it.

V: TRBV5-4; J: TRBJ1-1; size: many; D: -; DNA: TGTGCCAGCAGCTTTACCCGGGGGCTCACTGAAGCTTTCTTT; CDR3: CASSFTRGLTEAFF
V: TRBV27; J: TRBJ2-7; size: many; D: -; DNA: TGTGCCAGCAGCTGGGGGACCGAGCAGTACTTC; CDR3: CASSWGTEQYF
V: TRBV2; J: TRBJ1-2; size: many; D: -; DNA: TGTGCCAGCAGTGAAGCCCAGGGAGCCTACTATGGCTACACCTTC; CDR3: CASSEAQGAYYGYTF
V: TRBV11-2; J: TRBJ1-1; size: medium-sized; D: -; DNA: TGTGCCAGCAGCTCGGGACGGATGAACACTGAAGCTTTCTTT; CDR3: CASSSGRMNTEAFF
V: TRBV28; J: TRBJ1-1; size: -; D: -; DNA: TGTGCCAGCAGGCCCCCAGGCCGGAACACTGAAGCTTTCTTT; CDR3: CASRPPGRNTEAFF
V: TRBV28; J: TRBJ2-1; size: many; D: -; DNA: TGTGCCAGCAGTTCAACCCCCTCGGACACAGACTCCTACAATGAGCAGTTCTTC; CDR3: CASSSTPSDTDSYNEQFF
V: TRBV18; J: TRBJ2-7; size: many; D: -; DNA: TGTGCCAGCTCACCACCGTTCGGGTCCTACGAGCAGTACTTC; CDR3: CASSPPFGSYEQYF
V: TRBV20-1; J: TRBJ2-3; size: many; D: -; DNA: TGCAGTGCTAGAGACGCGCGGACCACAGATACGCAGTATTTT; CDR3: CSARDARTTDTQYF
V: TRBV5-1; J: TRBJ1-5; size: many; D: -; DNA: TGCGCCAGCAGCTTGGAGGGGGGCGGACAGCCCCAGCATTTT; CDR3: CASSLEGGGQPQHF
V: TRBV7-9; J: TRBJ1-6; size: -; D: -; DNA: TGTGCCAGCAGAATGAGCTCCTATAATTCACCCCTCCACTTT; CDR3: CASRMSSYNSPLHF
V: TRBV30; J: TRBJ2-7; size: many; D: -; DNA: TGTGCCTGGAGTAGGGGGATAGCCTACGAGCAGTACTTC; CDR3: CAWSRGIAYEQYF
V: TRBV10-1; J: TRBJ2-1; size: -; D: -; DNA: TGCGCCAGCGGGGACTCCTACAATGAGCAGTTCTTC; CDR3: CASGDSYNEQFF
V: TRBV2; J: TRBJ1-6; size: many; D: TRBD1; DNA: TGTGCCAGCAGTGACCCGGGACAGTATAATTCACCCCTCCACTTT; CDR3: CASSDPGQYNSPLHF
V: TRBV5-4; J: TRBJ1-2; size: many; D: -; DNA: TGTGCCAGCAGCCGCGATCCGAAGGGAGCTACTAACTATGGCTACACCTTC; CDR3: CASSRDPKGATNYGYTF
V: TRBV6-5; J: TRBJ2-7; size: few; D: -; DNA: TGTGCCAGCAGTTACCTGGCAGGGTCCGAGGGGGAGCAGTACTTC; CDR3: CASSYLAGSEGEQYF
V: TRBV9; J: TRBJ1-1; size: many; D: -; DNA: TGTGCCAGCAGCGTTGTGGACGGACATTCAACGAACACTGAAGCTTTCTTT; CDR3: CASSVVDGHSTNTEAFF
V: TRBV27; J: TRBJ1-5; size: many; D: -; DNA: TGTGCCGTGGGGAGGACAGTGCAAAATCAGCCCCAGCATTTT; CDR3: CAVGRTVQNQPQHF
V: TRBV2; J: TRBJ2-1; size: many; D: -; DNA: TGTGCCAGAGCCCGACACGAAGGGAGCTCCTACAATGAGCAGTTCTTC; CDR3: CARARHEGSSYNEQFF
V: TRBV7-2; J: TRBJ2-2; size: many; D: TRBD2; DNA: TGTGCCAGCAGCTTGGGCGGGGGGAACACCGGGGAGCTGTTTTTT; CDR3: CASSLGGGNTGELFF
V: TRBV29-1; J: TRBJ2-5; size: many; D: TRBD2; DNA: TGCAGCGTTGAAGATACGAGCGGGATCCAAGAGACCCAGTACTTC; CDR3: CSVEDTSGIQETQYF
V: TRBV10-3; J: TRBJ2-1; size: many; D: TRBD2; DNA: TGTGCCATCAGTGAGTCTGGGGCGGGAGGGCCTAGGGAGCAGTTCTTC; CDR3: CAISESGAGGPREQFF
V: TRBV5-1; J: TRBJ2-7; size: many; D: TRBD2; DNA: TGCGCCAGCAGCTTGGTAGGGACTAGCGGGAGCGAGCAGTACTTC; CDR3: CASSLVGTSGSEQYF
V: TRBV7-2; J: TRBJ2-5; size: many; D: -; DNA: TGTGCCAGCAGCTTTTCCAGGCAAGAGACCCAGTACTTC; CDR3: CASSFSRQETQYF
V: TRBV5-1; J: TRBJ2-7; size: many; D: -; DNA: TGCGCCAGCAGCCAGACAACCGGGACCCCGTACGAGCAGTACTTC; CDR3: CASSQTTGTPYEQYF
V: TRBV19; J: TRBJ2-3; size: few; D: -; DNA: TGTGCCAGTAGGGGGACGGCTAGCACAGATACGCAGTATTTT; CDR3: CASRGTASTDTQYF
V: TRBV7-2; J: TRBJ1-1; size: -; D: -; DNA: TGTGCCAGCAGCTTGGCAGGACTGAACACTGAAGCTTTCTTT; CDR3: CASSLAGLNTEAFF
V: TRBV20-1; J: TRBJ2-7; size: many; D: -; DNA: TGCAGTGCTAGAGATAATAGGGCCGCTACCTACGAGCAGTACTTC; CDR3: CSARDNRAATYEQYF
V: TRBV3-1; J: TRBJ1-2; size: few; D: -; DNA: TGTGCCAGCAGCCAGGCATTTGGCTACACCTTC; CDR3: CASSQAFGYTF
V: TRBV6-1; J: TRBJ2-1; size: many; D: -; DNA: TGTGCCAGCAGTGAGTTCGTCCCGAACAATGAGCAGTTCTTC; CDR3: CASSEFVPNNEQFF
V: TRBV20-1; J: TRBJ2-6; size: many; D: -; DNA: TGCAGTGCTCACATCCGGGGTAATGGGGCCAACGTCCTGACTTTC; CDR3: CSAHIRGNGANVLTF
V: TRBV6-5; J: TRBJ2-6; size: many; D: -; DNA: TGTGCCAGCAGTCTCTCTGGGGCCAACGTCCTGACTTTC; CDR3: CASSLSGANVLTF
V: TRBV5-1; J: TRBJ2-7; size: few; D: TRBD1; DNA: TGCGCCAGCAGCTCCGGGACAGGACCCTACGAGCAGTACTTC; CDR3: CASSSGTGPYEQYF
V: TRBV12-3/TRBV12-4; J: TRBJ1-3; size: few; D: -; DNA: TGTGCCAGCAGTTTCGGTGGAAACACCATATATTTT; CDR3: CASSFGGNTIYF
V: TRBV20-1; J: TRBJ2-7; size: many; D: -; DNA: TGCAGTGCTAGTAGGCGGGTTCCGCCCTACGAGCAGTACTTC; CDR3: CSASRRVPPYEQYF
V: TRBV6-6; J: TRBJ2-7; size: -; D: TRBD1; DNA: TGTGCCAGCAGTTACCGCGGGACAGGAACGGAGGAGCAGTACTTC; CDR3: CASSYRGTGTEEQYF
V: TRBV24-1; J: TRBJ2-3; size: many; D: -; DNA: TGTGCCACCAGTGGCCGACTTAGCACAGATACGCAGTATTTT; CDR3: CATSGRLSTDTQYF
V: TRBV11-3; J: TRBJ2-7; size: many; D: TRBD1; DNA: TGTGCCAGCAGCGAACAGGGGCGAGACGAGCAGTACTTC; CDR3: CASSEQGRDEQYF
V: TRBV7-6; J: TRBJ1-2; size: many; D: -; DNA: TGTGCCAGCAGCTTACATAATCGTCCCGGGACTGTGATGTTTGGCTACACCTTC; CDR3: CASSLHNRPGTVMFGYTF
V: TRBV11-2; J: TRBJ2-3; size: few; D: TRBD2; DNA: TGTGCCAGCAGCAAAAGCGGGGGGACTAGGGCAGATACGCAGTATTTT; CDR3: CASSKSGGTRADTQYF
V: TRBV12-5; J: TRBJ1-1; size: -; D: -; DNA: TGTGCTAGTGGTTTAAATGCGGGAGGCCACACTGAAGCTTTCTTT; CDR3: CASGLNAGGHTEAFF
V: TRBV9; J: TRBJ1-5; size: -; D: -; DNA: TGTGCCAGCAGCGCCGAACCCGACAGCAATCAGCCCCAGCATTTT; CDR3: CASSAEPDSNQPQHF
V: TRBV5-1; J: TRBJ1-5; size: many; D: -; DNA: TGCGCCAGCAGCCCCGGGGATCGGGAGAGCAATCAGCCCCAGCATTTT; CDR3: CASSPGDRESNQPQHF
V: TRBV18; J: TRBJ1-1; size: -; D: -; DNA: TGTGCCAGTCTCAAGACTCCGAACACTGAAGCTTTCTTT; CDR3: CASLKTPNTEAFF
V: TRBV11-2; J: TRBJ1-2; size: many; D: TRBD1; DNA: TGTGCCAGCAGCACGGGCTGGGGACAGTACGGCTACACCTTC; CDR3: CASSTGWGQYGYTF
V: TRBV5-4; J: TRBJ2-3; size: -; D: TRBD2; DNA: TGTGCCAGCAGCCCCAGACTAGCGGGAGCCACAGATACGCAGTATTTT; CDR3: CASSPRLAGATDTQYF
V: TRBV7-8; J: TRBJ2-3; size: -; D: -; DNA: TGTGCCAGCAGCTTAGACAGCACAGATACGCAGTATTTT; CDR3: CASSLDSTDTQYF
V: TRBV5-1; J: TRBJ2-1; size: many; D: -; DNA: TGCGCCAGCAGTCTCCCGGCGGGCTATACACACAATGAGCAGTTCTTC; CDR3: CASSLPAGYTHNEQFF
V: TRBV7-9; J: TRBJ1-2; size: large; D: -; DNA: TGTGCCAGCAGCCCGAATGAGGTCTATGGCTACACCTTC; CDR3: CASSPNEVYGYTF
V: TRBV29-1; J: TRBJ2-7; size: -; D: TRBD2; DNA: TGCAGCGTTGAAGCGAGGGGCGGGAGCCCCTCCTACGAGCAGTACTTC; CDR3: CSVEARGGSPSYEQYF
V: TRBV10-3; J: TRBJ2-5; size: -; D: -; DNA: TGTGCCAGCTCCGCCCGGGGGTACCAAGAGACCCAGTACTTC; CDR3: CASSARGYQETQYF